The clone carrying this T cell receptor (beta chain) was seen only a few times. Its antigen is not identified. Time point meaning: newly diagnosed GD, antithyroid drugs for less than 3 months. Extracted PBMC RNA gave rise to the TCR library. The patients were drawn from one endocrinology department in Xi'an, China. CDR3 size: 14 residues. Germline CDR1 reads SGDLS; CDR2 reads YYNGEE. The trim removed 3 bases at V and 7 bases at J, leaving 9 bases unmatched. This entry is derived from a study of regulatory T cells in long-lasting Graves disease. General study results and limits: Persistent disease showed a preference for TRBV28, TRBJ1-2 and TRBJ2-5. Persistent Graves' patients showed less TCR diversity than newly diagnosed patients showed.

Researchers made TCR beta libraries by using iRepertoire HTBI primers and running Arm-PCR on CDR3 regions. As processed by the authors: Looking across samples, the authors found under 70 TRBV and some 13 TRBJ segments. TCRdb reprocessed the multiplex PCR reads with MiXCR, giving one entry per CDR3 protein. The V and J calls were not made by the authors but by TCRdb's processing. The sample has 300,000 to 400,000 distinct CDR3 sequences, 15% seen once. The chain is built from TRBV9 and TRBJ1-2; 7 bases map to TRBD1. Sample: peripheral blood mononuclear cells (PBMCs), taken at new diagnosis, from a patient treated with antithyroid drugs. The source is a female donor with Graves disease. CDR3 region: CASSGRTGIGGYTF. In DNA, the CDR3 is TGTGCCAGCAGCGGACGGACAGGCATCGGTGGCTACACCTTC.